A selection of T cell receptor beta chains follows, all from one sample in a study of blood T cell repertoires in COVID-19. Here immunoSEQ multiplex PCR was the method, and the copy in TCRdb shows in-frame clones only, minus some. The sample consists of 250,000 to 300,000 clones, 80% to 90% of them appearing once. What was sequenced was PBMCs or T cells enriched from blood (not recorded which). The receptors here all came from a man in his forties who had recovered from COVID-19. CDR3s include the opening cysteine and the closing phenylalanine or tryptophan. Each record gives: V gene, J gene, clone size, D gene, CDR3 protein, CDR3 DNA. A D gene is named only where the DNA matches it firmly. Clone size is not always given. Where it is, it says once, few, many or a class for expanded clones.

TRBV28	TRBJ1-3	-	TRBD1	CASRIARQGSSGNTIYF	TGTGCCAGCAGGATCGCTAGACAGGGCTCCTCTGGAAACACCATATATTTT
TRBV5-1	TRBJ2-5	few	TRBD1	CASSSTGGEETQYF	TGCGCCAGCAGCAGCACAGGGGGCGAGGAGACCCAGTACTTC
TRBV7-8	TRBJ1-5	once	-	CASSLAGGSNQPQHF	TGTGCCAGCAGCTTAGCGGGGGGTTCCAATCAGCCCCAGCATTTT
TRBV29-1	TRBJ2-7	-	-	CSVAAQTASDLDYYEQYF	TGCAGCGTTGCTGCCCAAACTGCCTCAGACTTAGATTACTACGAGCAGTACTTC
TRBV6-5	TRBJ1-6	once	-	CASSYLAGSGNSPLHF	TGTGCCAGCAGTTACTTAGCTGGATCGGGTAATTCACCCCTCCACTTT
TRBV6-5	TRBJ1-5	-	TRBD1	CASSATGFRRPQHF	TGTGCCAGCAGCGCGACAGGGTTCCGTCGGCCCCAGCATTTT
TRBV27	TRBJ2-5	-	-	CASSLRQAQETQYF	TGTGCCAGCAGCCTACGACAGGCGCAAGAGACCCAGTACTTC
TRBV9	TRBJ2-2	-	TRBD2	CASSVASGRGTGELFF	TGTGCCAGCAGCGTAGCTAGCGGGAGGGGCACCGGGGAGCTGTTTTTT
TRBV7-2	TRBJ2-7	-	-	CASSFPNGIPDYEQYF	TGTGCCAGCAGCTTCCCCAACGGGATCCCGGACTACGAGCAGTACTTC
TRBV7-9	TRBJ1-2	-	-	CASSLGGHGYTF	TGTGCCAGCAGCTTAGGAGGGCACGGCTACACCTTC
TRBV19	TRBJ1-4	-	-	CASSMTSGTNEKLFF	TGTGCCAGTAGTATGACAAGTGGGACTAATGAAAAACTGTTTTTT
TRBV5-1	TRBJ2-7	-	-	CASSLRTATSRRYYEQYF	TGCGCCAGCAGCTTGCGGACAGCTACTTCCCGAAGGTACTACGAGCAGTACTTC
TRBV5-6	TRBJ2-4	-	-	CASSPTWALAKNIQYF	TGTGCCAGCAGCCCGACGTGGGCTCTTGCCAAAAACATTCAGTACTTC
TRBV19	TRBJ2-3	-	TRBD2	CASSIGAVGLAASSTDTQYF	TGTGCCAGTAGTATAGGTGCGGTTGGGCTAGCGGCGTCTAGCACAGATACGCAGTATTTT
TRBV25-1	TRBJ1-1	-	-	CASSLRGVNTEAFF	TGTGCCAGCAGTCTCCGGGGGGTGAACACTGAAGCTTTCTTT
TRBV15	TRBJ2-1	-	-	CATAARQGGEQFF	TGTGCCACCGCAGCTCGACAGGGAGGTGAGCAGTTCTTC
TRBV5-4	TRBJ1-2	few	TRBD1	CASSLARQGANYGYTF	TGTGCCAGCAGCTTAGCCAGACAGGGCGCTAACTATGGCTACACCTTC
TRBV18	TRBJ2-7	-	-	CASSPSSGYEQYF	TGTGCCAGCTCACCGAGCTCGGGCTACGAGCAGTACTTC
TRBV30	TRBJ2-1	-	-	CAWTEPNRGRQFF	TGTGCCTGGACCGAACCGAATAGGGGTAGACAGTTCTTC
TRBV6-5	TRBJ1-2	once	-	CASSYRQGAPYGYTF	TGTGCCAGCAGTTACCGGCAGGGCGCCCCCTATGGCTACACCTTC
TRBV12-3/TRBV12-4	TRBJ1-1	-	-	CASSLGVNTEAFF	TGTGCCAGCAGTTTAGGCGTTAACACTGAAGCTTTCTTT
TRBV27	TRBJ2-7	-	-	CASRPGQQNYEQYF	TGTGCCAGCAGGCCGGGACAACAGAACTACGAGCAGTACTTC
TRBV4-1	TRBJ1-4	-	-	CASSLPPAGNEKLFF	TGCGCCAGCAGCCTTCCCCCCGCGGGTAATGAAAAACTGTTTTTT
TRBV5-8	TRBJ1-1	-	TRBD1	CASGDRGITEAFF	TGTGCCAGCGGGGACAGGGGAATCACTGAAGCTTTCTTT